A single sample gave rise to the 10 T cell receptor beta chains below, sequenced in a study of naive CD8 T cells in extremely preterm neonates. TCRdb's copy holds only in-frame clones and misses some; the assay was immunoSEQ multiplex PCR. The table has approximately 5,500 clones, less than 99% seen once. The sample was naive CD8+ T cells from blood. All receptors derive from a human donor in good health.

The chain carries TRBV5-1 and TRBJ2-3; possibly TRBD2 for D (6 bases). This CDR3 comprises 18 residues. The germline CDR1 and CDR2 sequences are SGHRS and YFSETQ. Trimming left V 0 bases short and J 2 bases short, with 19 bases between. The CDR3 DNA is TGCGCCAGCAGCTTGGTGGGGGGTAACCTAATAACCACAGATACGCAGTATTTT. As protein: CASSLVGGNLITTDTQYF.

The genes are TRBV2 and TRBJ1-1; tentatively, D is TRBD1 (5 bases). The ends were cut back, 2 bases at V and 4 bases at J, with 11 bases in the middle. The length of the CDR3 is 14 residues. Germline V gives CDR1 SNHLY, CDR2 FYNNEI. The CDR3 loop is CASSEQRQSTEAFF. In nucleotides, the CDR3 is TGTGCCAGCAGTGAACAGAGACAGAGCACTGAAGCTTTCTTT.

This chain uses TRBV7-6 with TRBJ2-7; 7 bases map to TRBD2. The CDR3 has 18 amino acids. V lost 1 base and J lost 6; bases outside the gene matches: 18. CDR1 is SGHVS, CDR2 FNYEAQ, per germline. The CDR3 DNA sequence: TGTGCCAGCAGCTTAGAAGCACGGACCGAGGGACTAACGGGCGAGCAGTACTTC. Its protein is CASSLEARTEGLTGEQYF.

The chain recombines TRBV5-1 with TRBJ2-1; TRBD2 aligns across 8 bases. The J segment lost 0 bases and the V segment lost 2 bases, leaving 7 bases of the junction unmatched. The CDR3 is made up of 17 amino acids. Germline loops: CDR1 SGHRS, CDR2 YFSETQ. CDR3 bases: TGCGCCAGCAGCTTACTCAGCGGGAGAAGCTCCTACAATGAGCAGTTCTTC. Its protein is CASSLLSGRSSYNEQFF. Combining the CDR3 with reference TRBV5-1 and TRBJ2-1 gives the whole variable domain KAGVTQTPRYLIKTRGQQVTLSCSPISGHRSVSWYQQTPGQGLQFLFEYFSETQRNKGNFPGRFSGRQFSNSRSEMNVSTLELGDSALYLCASSLLSGRSSYNEQFFGPGTRLTVL.

The chain joins TRBV4-1 to TRBJ2-7; 7 bases match TRBD2. CDR3 length: 15 residues. The V gene end was trimmed by 1 base and the J gene end by 2 bases; junction bases not matched to a gene: 5. CDR1 and CDR2 from the germline V gene are MGHRA and YSYEKL. The CDR3 spells CASSQAASGTYEQYF. The CDR3 coding sequence is TGCGCCAGCAGCCAAGCGGCTAGCGGAACCTACGAGCAGTACTTC.

The chain is built from TRBV9 and TRBJ1-5, with a possible D match to TRBD1 (6 bases). The CDR3 spans 14 residues. Per germline, CDR1 SGDLS and CDR2 YYNGEE. The V and J ends lost 2 bases and 6 bases respectively, with 12 bases between them. The CDR3 reads CASSVGGGGQPQHF. CDR3 nucleotides: TGTGCCAGCAGCGTGGGGGGGGGCGGTCAGCCCCAGCATTTT.

The chain carries TRBV27 and TRBJ2-1; D may be TRBD2 (6 bases). The V gene's germline CDR1 is MNHEY and CDR2 SMNVEV (reference sequence). The CDR3 is 19 amino acids. V shed 2 bases and J shed 1 base, with 21 bases lying between them. The CDR3 is CASSLPRASATVSYNEQFF. CDR3 sequence (DNA): TGTGCCAGCAGTTTACCCCGGGCTAGCGCGACGGTTTCCTACAATGAGCAGTTCTTC.

J is TRBJ2-3 and V is TRBV5-5; the D gene is possibly TRBD1 (6 bases). V was pared by 4 bases and J by 9 bases, with 15 bases between. The CDR3 is made up of 13 amino acids. Germline V gene data show CDR1 as SGHKS and CDR2 as YYEKEE (reference sequence). CDR3 coding DNA: TGTGCCAGCAGCATCCTTCCAGGGGACACGCAGTATTTT. Its translation: CASSILPGDTQYF.

This chain links TRBV19 with TRBJ1-1; D not resolved. Trimming removed 7 bases at V and 1 base at J, with 4 bases between. Germline V CDR1 and CDR2: LNHDA, SQIVND (reference sequence). This CDR3 contains 11 residues. CDR3 loop: CASIKNTEAFF. The CDR3 DNA sequence: TGTGCCAGTATTAAGAACACTGAAGCTTTCTTT.

This chain connects TRBV10-3 to TRBJ2-7; 9 positions match TRBD1. Trimming removed 7 bases from V and 2 bases from J; junction bases left unmatched: 6. This CDR3 is built from 14 residues. CDR1 is ENHRY, CDR2 SYGVKD, per germline. For the CDR3, the DNA is TGTGCCATCAACCCCGGGACAGGGCCCTACGAGCAGTACTTC. This sequence encodes CAINPGTGPYEQYF.